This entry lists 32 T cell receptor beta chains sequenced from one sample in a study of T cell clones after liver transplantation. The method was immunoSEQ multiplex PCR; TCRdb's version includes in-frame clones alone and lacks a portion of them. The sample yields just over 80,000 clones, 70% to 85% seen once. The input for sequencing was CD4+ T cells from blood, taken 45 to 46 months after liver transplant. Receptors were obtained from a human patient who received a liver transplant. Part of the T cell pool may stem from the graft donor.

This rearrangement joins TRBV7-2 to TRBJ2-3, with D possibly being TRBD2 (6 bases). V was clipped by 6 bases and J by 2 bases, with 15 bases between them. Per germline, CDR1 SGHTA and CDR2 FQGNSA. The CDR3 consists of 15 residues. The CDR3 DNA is TGTGCCAGCAGGGACGGGAGACGGGTCACAGATACGCAGTATTTT. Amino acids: CASRDGRRVTDTQYF.

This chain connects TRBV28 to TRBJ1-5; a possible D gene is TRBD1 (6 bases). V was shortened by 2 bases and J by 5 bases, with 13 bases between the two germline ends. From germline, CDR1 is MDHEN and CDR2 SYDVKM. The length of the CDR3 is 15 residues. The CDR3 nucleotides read TGTGCCAGCAGTTTAGGATGGGGGGCGGATCAGCCCCAGCATTTT. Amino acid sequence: CASSLGWGADQPQHF.

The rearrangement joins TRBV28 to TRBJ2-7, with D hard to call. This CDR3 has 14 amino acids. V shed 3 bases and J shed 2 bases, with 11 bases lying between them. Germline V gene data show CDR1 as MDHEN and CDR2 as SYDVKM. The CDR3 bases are TGTGCCAGCAGTTTCAGCCCTGAACCCTACGAGCAGTACTTC. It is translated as CASSFSPEPYEQYF.

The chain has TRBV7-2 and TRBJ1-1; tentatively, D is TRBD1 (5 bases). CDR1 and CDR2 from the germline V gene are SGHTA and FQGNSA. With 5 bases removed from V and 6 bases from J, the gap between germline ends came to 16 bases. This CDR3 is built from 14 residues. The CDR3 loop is CASSPTGAIAEAFF. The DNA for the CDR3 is TGTGCCAGCAGCCCCACCGGGGCGATAGCTGAAGCTTTCTTT. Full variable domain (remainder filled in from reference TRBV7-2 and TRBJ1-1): GAGVSQSPSNKVTEKGKDVELRCDPISGHTALYWYRQSLGQGLEFLIYFQGNSAPDKSGLPSDRFSAERTGGSVSTLTIQRTQQEDSAVYLCASSPTGAIAEAFFGQGTRLTVV.

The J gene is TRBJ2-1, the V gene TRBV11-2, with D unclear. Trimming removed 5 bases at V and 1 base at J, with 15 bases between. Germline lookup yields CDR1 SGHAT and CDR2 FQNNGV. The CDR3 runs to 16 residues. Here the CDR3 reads CASSPLRAKSYNEQFF. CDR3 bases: TGTGCCAGCAGCCCACTCCGGGCCAAATCCTACAATGAGCAGTTCTTC.

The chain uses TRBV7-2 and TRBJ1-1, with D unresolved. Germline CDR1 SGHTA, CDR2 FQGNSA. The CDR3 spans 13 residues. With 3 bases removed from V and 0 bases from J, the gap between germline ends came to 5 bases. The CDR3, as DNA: TGTGCCAGCAGCTTTACCCTGAACACTGAAGCTTTCTTT. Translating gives CASSFTLNTEAFF.

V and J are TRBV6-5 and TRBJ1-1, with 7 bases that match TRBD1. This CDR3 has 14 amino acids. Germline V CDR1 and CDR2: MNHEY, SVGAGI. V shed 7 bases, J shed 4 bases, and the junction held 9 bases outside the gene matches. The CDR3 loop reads CASTKTGPFTEAFF. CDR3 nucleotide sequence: TGTGCCAGCACCAAGACAGGGCCGTTCACTGAAGCTTTCTTT.

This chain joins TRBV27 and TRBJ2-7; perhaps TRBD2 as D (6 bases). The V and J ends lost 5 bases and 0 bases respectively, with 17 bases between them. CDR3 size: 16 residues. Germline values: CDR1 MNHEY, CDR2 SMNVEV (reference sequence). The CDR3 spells CASSLQGAGNSYEQYF. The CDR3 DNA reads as TGTGCCAGCAGTCTCCAGGGAGCGGGCAACTCCTACGAGCAGTACTTC.

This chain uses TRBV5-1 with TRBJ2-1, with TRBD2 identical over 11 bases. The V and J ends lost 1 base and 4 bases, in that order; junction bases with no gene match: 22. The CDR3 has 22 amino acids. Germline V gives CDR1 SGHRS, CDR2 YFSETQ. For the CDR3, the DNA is TGCGCCAGCAGCTTGCCCACGCTAGAAAAAGTTACCGGGACTAGCGGATACAATGAGCAGTTCTTC. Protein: CASSLPTLEKVTGTSGYNEQFF.

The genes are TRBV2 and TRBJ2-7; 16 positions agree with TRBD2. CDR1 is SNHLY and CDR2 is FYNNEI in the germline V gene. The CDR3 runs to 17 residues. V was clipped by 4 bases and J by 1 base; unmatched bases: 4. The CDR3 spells CASSGKGLAGGSYEQYF. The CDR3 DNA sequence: TGTGCCAGCAGTGGGAAGGGACTAGCGGGAGGGTCCTACGAGCAGTACTTC.

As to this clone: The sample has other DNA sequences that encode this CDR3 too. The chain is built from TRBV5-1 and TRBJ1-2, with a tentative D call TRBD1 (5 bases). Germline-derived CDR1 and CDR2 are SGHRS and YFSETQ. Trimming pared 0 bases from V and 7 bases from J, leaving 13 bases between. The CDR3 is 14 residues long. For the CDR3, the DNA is TGCGCCAGCAGCTTGGAAGGGGCTCTGGGTGGCTACACCTTC. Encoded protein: CASSLEGALGGYTF.

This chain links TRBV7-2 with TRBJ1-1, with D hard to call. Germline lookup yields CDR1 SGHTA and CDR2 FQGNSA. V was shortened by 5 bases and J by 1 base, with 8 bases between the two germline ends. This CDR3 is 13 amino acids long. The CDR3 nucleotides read TGTGCCAGCAGCCTCCACAGGAACACTGAAGCTTTCTTT. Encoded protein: CASSLHRNTEAFF.

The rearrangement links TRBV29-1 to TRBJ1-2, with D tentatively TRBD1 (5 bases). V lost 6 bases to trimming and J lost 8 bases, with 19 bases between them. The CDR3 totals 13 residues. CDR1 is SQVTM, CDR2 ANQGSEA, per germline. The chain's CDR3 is CSVNPGSRGGYTF. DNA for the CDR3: TGCAGCGTAAATCCAGGGTCGCGTGGAGGCTACACCTTC.

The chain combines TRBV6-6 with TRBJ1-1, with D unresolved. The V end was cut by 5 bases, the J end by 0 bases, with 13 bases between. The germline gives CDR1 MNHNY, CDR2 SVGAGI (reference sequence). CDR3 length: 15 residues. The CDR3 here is CASSPRREMNTEAFF. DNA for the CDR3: TGTGCCAGCAGTCCCCGACGGGAAATGAACACTGAAGCTTTCTTT.

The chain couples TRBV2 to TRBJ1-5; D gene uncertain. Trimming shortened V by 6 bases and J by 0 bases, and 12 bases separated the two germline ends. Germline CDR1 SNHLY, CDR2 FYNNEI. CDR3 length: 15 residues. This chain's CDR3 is CASSRGGNSNQPQHF. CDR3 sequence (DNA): TGTGCCAGCAGCCGAGGAGGGAATAGCAATCAGCCCCAGCATTTT.

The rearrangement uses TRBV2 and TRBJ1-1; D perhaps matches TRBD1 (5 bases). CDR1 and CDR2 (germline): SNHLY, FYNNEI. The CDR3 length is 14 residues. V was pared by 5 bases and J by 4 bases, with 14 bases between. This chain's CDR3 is CASSWTGAGTEAFF. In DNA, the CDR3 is TGTGCCAGCAGTTGGACTGGGGCGGGCACTGAAGCTTTCTTT.

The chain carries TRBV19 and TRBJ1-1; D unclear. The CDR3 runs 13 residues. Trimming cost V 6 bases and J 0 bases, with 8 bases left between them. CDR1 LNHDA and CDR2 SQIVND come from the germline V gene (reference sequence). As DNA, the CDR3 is TGTGCCAGTAGACTTTCCCTGAACACTGAAGCTTTCTTT. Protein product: CASRLSLNTEAFF.

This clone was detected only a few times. The CDR3 region is CASSFSSAGAYEQYF. CDR3 nucleotides: TGTGCCAGCAGCTTCAGTTCGGCGGGGGCCTACGAGCAGTACTTC. The chain recombines TRBV7-2 with TRBJ2-7; TRBD2 agrees at 7 bases. The CDR3 runs 15 residues. CDR1 SGHTA and CDR2 FQGNSA come from the germline V gene. The V gene end was trimmed by 3 bases and the J gene end by 2 bases; junction bases not matched to a gene: 7. Using reference TRBV7-2 and TRBJ2-7 for the parts outside the CDR3, the full variable domain is GAGVSQSPSNKVTEKGKDVELRCDPISGHTALYWYRQSLGQGLEFLIYFQGNSAPDKSGLPSDRFSAERTGGSVSTLTIQRTQQEDSAVYLCASSFSSAGAYEQYFGPGTRLTVT.

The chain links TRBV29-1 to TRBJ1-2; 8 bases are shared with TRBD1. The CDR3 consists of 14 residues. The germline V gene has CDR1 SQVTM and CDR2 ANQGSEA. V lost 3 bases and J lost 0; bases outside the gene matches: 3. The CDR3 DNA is TGCAGCGTTGAGGGGACAGGTTCTAACTATGGCTACACCTTC. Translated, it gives CSVEGTGSNYGYTF.

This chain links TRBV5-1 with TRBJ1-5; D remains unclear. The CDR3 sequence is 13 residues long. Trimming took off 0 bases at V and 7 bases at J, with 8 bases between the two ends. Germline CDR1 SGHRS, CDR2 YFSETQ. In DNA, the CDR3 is TGCGCCAGCAGCTTGGACTTCTCCCAGCCCCAGCATTTT. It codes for CASSLDFSQPQHF.

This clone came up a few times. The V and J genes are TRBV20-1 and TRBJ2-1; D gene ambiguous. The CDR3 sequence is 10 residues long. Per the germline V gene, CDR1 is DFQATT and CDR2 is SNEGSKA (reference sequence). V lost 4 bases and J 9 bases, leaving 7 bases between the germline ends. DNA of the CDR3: TGCAGTGCTAAAAAGGTTGAGCAGTTCTTC. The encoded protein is CSAKKVEQFF.

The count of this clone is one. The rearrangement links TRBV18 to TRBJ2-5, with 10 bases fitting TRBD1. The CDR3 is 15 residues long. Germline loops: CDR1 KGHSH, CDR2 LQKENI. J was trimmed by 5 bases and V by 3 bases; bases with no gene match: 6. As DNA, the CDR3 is TGTGCCAGCTCACCGACAGGGGGCGAGGGGGAGACCCAGTACTTC. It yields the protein CASSPTGGEGETQYF.

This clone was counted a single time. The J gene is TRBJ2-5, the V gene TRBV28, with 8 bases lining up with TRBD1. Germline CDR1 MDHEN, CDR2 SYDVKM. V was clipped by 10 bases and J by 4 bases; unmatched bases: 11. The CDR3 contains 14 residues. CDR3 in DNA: TGTGCCACTTCCACCCCAGGGGGCGGAGAGACCCAGTACTTC. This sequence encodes CATSTPGGGETQYF.

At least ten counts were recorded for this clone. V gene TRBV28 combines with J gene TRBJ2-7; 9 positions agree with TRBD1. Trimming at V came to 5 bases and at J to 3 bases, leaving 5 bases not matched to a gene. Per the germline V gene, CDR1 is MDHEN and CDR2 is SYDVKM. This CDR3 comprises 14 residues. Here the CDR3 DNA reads TGTGCCAGCAGTATGACAGGGGGGGACTACGAGCAGTACTTC. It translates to CASSMTGGDYEQYF.

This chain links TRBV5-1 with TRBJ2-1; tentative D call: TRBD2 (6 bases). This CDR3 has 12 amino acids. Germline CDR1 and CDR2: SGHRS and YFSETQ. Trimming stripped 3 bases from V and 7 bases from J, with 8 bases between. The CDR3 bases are TGCGCCAGCAGCTACGCGGGAAATGAGCAGTTCTTC. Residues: CASSYAGNEQFF.

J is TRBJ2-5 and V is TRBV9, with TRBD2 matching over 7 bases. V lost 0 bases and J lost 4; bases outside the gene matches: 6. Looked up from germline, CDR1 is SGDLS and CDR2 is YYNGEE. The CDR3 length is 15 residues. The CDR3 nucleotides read TGTGCCAGCAGCGTAGGTCGGGCGGGAGTAGAGACCCAGTACTTC. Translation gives CASSVGRAGVETQYF.

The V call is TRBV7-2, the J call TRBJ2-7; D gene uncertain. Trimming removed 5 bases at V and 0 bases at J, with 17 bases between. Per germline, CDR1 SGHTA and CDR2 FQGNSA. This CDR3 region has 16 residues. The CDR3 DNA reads TGTGCCAGCAGCCCAATGGGGTTAAAGGGCTCCTACGAGCAGTACTTC. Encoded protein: CASSPMGLKGSYEQYF.

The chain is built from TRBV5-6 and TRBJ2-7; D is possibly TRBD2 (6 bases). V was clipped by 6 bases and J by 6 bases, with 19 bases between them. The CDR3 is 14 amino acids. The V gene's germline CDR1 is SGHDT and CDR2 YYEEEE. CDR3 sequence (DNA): TGTGCCAGCAACTGGGGAGGAAGGGTTAGCGAGCAGTACTTC. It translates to CASNWGGRVSEQYF.

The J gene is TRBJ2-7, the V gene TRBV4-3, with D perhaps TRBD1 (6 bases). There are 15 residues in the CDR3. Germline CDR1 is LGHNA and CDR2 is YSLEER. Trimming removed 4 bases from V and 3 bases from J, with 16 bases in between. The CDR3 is CASSLGTSWGYEQYF. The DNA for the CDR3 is TGCGCCAGCAGCCTAGGGACAAGTTGGGGCTACGAGCAGTACTTC.

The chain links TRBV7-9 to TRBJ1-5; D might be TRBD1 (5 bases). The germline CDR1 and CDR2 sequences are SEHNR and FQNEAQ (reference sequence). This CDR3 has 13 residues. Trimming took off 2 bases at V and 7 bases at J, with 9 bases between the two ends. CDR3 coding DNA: TGTGCCAGCAGCTTACAGGGAGAGCAGCCCCAGCATTTT. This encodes CASSLQGEQPQHF.

The DNA for the CDR3 is TGTGCCAGCAGCACCGGGACTAGCGGGAGTCCGGATACGCAGTATTTT. Translating gives CASSTGTSGSPDTQYF. This rearrangement joins TRBV5-4 to TRBJ2-3; 14 bases map to TRBD2. CDR1 and CDR2 from the germline V gene are SGHNT and YYREEE (reference sequence). Unmatched junction bases numbered 7, after V lost 4 bases and J lost 6 bases. CDR3 size: 16 residues.

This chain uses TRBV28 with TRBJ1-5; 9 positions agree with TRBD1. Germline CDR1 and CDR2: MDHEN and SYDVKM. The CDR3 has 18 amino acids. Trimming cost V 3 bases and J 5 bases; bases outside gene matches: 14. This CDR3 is CASSFGNRGLTSYQPQHF. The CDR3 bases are TGTGCCAGCAGTTTTGGGAACAGGGGGCTAACCTCCTATCAGCCCCAGCATTTT.